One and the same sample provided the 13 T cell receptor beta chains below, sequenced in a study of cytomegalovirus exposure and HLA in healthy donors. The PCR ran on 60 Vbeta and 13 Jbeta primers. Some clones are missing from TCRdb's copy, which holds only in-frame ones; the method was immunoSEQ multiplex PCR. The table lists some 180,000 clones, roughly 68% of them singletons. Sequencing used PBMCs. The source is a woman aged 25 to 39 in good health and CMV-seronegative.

The CDR3 coding sequence is TGTGCCAGTAGTATACTAGCATTCTCCTACGAGCAGTACTTC. It translates to CASSILAFSYEQYF. The chain recombines TRBV19 with TRBJ2-7; a possible D gene is TRBD2 (5 bases). Trimming removed 2 bases from V and 0 bases from J, with 8 bases in between. CDR3 length: 14 residues. In germline, CDR1 is LNHDA, CDR2 SQIVND (reference sequence).

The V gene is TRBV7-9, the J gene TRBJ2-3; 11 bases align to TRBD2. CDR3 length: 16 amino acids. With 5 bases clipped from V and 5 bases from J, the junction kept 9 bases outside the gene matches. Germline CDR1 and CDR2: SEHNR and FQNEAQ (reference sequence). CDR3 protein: CASSQSLAGVGDTQYF. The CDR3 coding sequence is TGTGCCAGCAGCCAATCACTAGCGGGAGTGGGAGATACGCAGTATTTT. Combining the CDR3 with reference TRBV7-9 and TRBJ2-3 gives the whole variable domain DTGVSQNPRHKITKRGQNVTFRCDPISEHNRLYWYRQTLGQGPEFLTYFQNEAQLEKSRLLSDRFSAERPKGSFSTLEIQRTEQGDSAMYLCASSQSLAGVGDTQYFGPGTRLTVL.

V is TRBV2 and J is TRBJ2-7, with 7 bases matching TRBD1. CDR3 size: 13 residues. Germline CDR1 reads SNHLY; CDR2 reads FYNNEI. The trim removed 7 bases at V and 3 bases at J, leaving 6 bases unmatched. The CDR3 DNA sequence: TGTGCCAGCACCAGGGACAGCTACTACGAGCAGTACTTC. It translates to CASTRDSYYEQYF.

CDR3 amino acids: CASSPSGPDTQYF. CDR3 nucleotide sequence: TGTGCCAGCAGCCCTAGCGGGCCAGATACGCAGTATTTT. This chain connects TRBV7-3 to TRBJ2-3; TRBD2 matches 8 bases. The germline V gene has CDR1 SGHTA and CDR2 FQGTGA. This CDR3 contains 13 residues. V shed 5 bases, J shed 4 bases, and the junction held 2 bases outside the gene matches.

DNA of the CDR3: TGTGCCAGCAGCCTTAGCGGGGTAAACGAGCAGTACTTC. Its protein is CASSLSGVNEQYF. V gene TRBV7-2 combines with J gene TRBJ2-7, with TRBD2 matching 8 bases. In germline, CDR1 is SGHTA, CDR2 FQGNSA. The CDR3 loop spans 13 amino acids. Trimming took 5 bases from V and 5 from J; bases not matched to a gene: 5.

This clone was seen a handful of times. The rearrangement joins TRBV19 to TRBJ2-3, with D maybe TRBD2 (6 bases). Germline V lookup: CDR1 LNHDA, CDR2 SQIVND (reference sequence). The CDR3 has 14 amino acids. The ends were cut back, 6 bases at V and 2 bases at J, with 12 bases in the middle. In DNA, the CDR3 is TGTGCCAGTAGCCTAGCGTATAACACAGATACGCAGTATTTT. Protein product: CASSLAYNTDTQYF.

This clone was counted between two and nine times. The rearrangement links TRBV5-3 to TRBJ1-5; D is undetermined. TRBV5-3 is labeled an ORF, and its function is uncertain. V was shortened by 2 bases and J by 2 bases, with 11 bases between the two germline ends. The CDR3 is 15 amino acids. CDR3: CARSFRTLCNQPQHF. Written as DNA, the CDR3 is TGTGCCAGAAGCTTTAGGACTCTCTGCAATCAGCCCCAGCATTTT.

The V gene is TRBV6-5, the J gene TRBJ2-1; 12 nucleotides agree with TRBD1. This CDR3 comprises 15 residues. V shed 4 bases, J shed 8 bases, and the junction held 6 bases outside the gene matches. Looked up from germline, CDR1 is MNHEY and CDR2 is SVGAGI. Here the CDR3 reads CASSFAGQGAYEQFF. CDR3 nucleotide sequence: TGTGCCAGCAGTTTCGCGGGACAGGGGGCCTATGAGCAGTTCTTC.

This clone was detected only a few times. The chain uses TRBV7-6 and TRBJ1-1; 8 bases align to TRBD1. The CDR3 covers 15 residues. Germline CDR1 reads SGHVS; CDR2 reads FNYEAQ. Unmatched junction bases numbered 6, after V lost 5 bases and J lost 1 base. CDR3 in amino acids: CASSATGTGNTEAFF. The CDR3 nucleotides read TGTGCCAGCAGCGCAACCGGGACAGGGAACACTGAAGCTTTCTTT.

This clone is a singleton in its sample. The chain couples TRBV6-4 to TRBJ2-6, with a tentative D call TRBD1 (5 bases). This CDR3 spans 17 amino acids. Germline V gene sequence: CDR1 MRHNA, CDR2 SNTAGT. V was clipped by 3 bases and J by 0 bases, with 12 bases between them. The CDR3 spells CASSDIPGFSGANVLTF. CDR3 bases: TGTGCCAGCAGTGATATTCCAGGGTTCTCTGGGGCCAACGTCCTGACTTTC.

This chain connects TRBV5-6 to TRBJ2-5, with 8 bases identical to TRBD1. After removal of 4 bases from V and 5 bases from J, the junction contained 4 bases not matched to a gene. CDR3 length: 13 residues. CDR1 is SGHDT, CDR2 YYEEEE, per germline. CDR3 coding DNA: TGTGCCAGCAGCGAGACAGGGGAGGAGACCCAGTACTTC. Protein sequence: CASSETGEETQYF. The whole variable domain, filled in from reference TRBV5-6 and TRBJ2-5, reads DAGVTQSPTHLIKTRGQQVTLRCSPKSGHDTVSWYQQALGQGPQFIFQYYEEEERQRGNFPDRFSGHQFPNYSSELNVNALLLGDSALYLCASSETGEETQYFGPGTRLLVL.

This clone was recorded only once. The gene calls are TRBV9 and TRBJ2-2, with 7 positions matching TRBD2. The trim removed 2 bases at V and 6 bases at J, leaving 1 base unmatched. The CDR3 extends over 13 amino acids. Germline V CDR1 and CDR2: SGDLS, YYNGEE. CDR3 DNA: TGTGCCAGCAGCGTTAGCGGGTCCGGGGAGCTGTTTTTT. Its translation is CASSVSGSGELFF.

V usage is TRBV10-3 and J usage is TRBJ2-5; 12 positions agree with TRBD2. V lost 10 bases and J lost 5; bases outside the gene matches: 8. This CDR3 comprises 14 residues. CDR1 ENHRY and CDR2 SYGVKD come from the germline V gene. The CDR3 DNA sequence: TGTGCCACTGGGGGACTAGCGGGCGGCGAGACCCAGTACTTC. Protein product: CATGGLAGGETQYF.